The T cell receptor (beta chain) described here comes from a study of blood T cell repertoires in COVID-19. Authors' processing steps: Researchers report that nucleated cell counts were estimated from reference gene primer amplification. Using immunoSEQ multiplex PCR, the repertoire was profiled, and TCRdb retains in-frame clones only, with some absent. That table gives V, J and clone size, and the DNA gave D and trimming. Among 250,000 to 350,000 clones listed, around 91% were seen once. CDR1 is MDHEN, CDR2 SYDVKM, per germline. The CDR3 runs 14 residues. V was pared by 4 bases and J by 2 bases, with 4 bases of the junction left unmatched.

Sequencing was carried out using PBMCs or T cells enriched from blood (not recorded which). The sequence derives from a woman aged 18-30 years with acute COVID-19. The genes are TRBV28 and TRBJ2-7, with TRBD1 identical over 8 bases. DNA for the CDR3: TGTGCCAGCAGTTCTGGACAGGGAACCTACGAGCAGTACTTC. Protein: CASSSGQGTYEQYF.